This TCR beta chain was retrieved from a study of identical twins. This clonotype has just a few counts. A single record per CDR3 protein comes from TCRdb applying MiXCR to the 5' RACE reads. This repertoire shows a few hundred thousand distinct CDR3 sequences, around a tenth found once; its top ten account for approximately 3.2%. V was pared by 5 bases and J by 5 bases, with 7 bases between. Germline V gives CDR1 SEHNR, CDR2 FQNEAQ (reference sequence). The CDR3 is made up of 11 amino acids. The sample was also linked to a second study, of yellow fever vaccine responses in identical twins.

Sequencing was done on a sample of PBMCs. The chain recombines TRBV7-9 with TRBJ2-7, with D possibly TRBD1 on 5 matching bases. The TCR originated in a woman aged 18-29 years in good health. The CDR3 nucleotides are TGTGCCAGCAGCAGACAGCACGAGCAGTACTTC. This encodes CASSRQHEQYF.